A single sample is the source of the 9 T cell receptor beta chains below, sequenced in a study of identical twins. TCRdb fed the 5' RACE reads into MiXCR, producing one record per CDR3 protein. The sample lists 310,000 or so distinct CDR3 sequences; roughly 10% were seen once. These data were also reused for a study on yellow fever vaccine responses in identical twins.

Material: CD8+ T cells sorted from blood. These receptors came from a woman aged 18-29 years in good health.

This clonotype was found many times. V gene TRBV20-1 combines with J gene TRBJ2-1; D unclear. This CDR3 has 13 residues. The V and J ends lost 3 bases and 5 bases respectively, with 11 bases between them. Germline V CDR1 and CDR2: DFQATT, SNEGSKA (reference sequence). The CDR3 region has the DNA TGCAGTGCTAGGGACCGGGTTGACAATGAGCAGTTCTTC. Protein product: CSARDRVDNEQFF.

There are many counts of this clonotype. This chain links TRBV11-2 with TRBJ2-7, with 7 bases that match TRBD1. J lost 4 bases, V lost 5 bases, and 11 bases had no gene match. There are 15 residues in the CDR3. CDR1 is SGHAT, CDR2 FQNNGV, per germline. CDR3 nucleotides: TGTGCCAGCAGCGGATGGACAGGTAGTTCGTACGAGCAGTACTTC. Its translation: CASSGWTGSSYEQYF.

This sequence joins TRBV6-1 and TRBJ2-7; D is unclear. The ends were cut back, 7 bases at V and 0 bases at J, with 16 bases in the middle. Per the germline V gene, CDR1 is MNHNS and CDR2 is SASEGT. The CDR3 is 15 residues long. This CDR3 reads CASIGPEAISYEQYF. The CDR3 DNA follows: TGTGCCAGCATTGGGCCGGAAGCGATCTCCTACGAGCAGTACTTC.

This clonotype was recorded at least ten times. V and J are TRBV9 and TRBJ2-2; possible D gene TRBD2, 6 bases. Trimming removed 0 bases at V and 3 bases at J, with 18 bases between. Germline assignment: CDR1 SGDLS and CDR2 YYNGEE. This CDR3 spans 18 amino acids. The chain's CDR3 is CASSVAIGEGGDTGELFF. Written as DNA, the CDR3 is TGTGCCAGCAGCGTAGCTATCGGAGAGGGAGGTGACACCGGGGAGCTGTTTTTT.

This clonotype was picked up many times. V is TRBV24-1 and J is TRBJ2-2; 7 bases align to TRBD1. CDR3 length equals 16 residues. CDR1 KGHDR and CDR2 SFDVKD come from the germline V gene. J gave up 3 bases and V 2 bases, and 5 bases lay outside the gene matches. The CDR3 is CATSDSRDRDTGELFF. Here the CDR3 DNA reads TGTGCCACCAGTGATTCCCGGGACAGAGACACCGGGGAGCTGTTTTTT.

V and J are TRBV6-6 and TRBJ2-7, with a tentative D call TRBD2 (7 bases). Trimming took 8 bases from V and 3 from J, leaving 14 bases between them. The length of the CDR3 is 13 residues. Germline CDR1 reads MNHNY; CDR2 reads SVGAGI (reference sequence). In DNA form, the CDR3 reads TGTGCCAGCCTGTCGGGGGGCGGCTACGAGCAGTACTTC. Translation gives CASLSGGGYEQYF.

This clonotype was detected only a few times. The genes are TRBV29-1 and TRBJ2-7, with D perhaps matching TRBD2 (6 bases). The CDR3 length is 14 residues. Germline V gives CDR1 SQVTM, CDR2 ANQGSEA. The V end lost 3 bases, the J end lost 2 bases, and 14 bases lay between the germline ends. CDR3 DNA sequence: TGCAGCGTTGAGGGTGGGGAGGAGACCTACGAGCAGTACTTC. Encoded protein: CSVEGGEETYEQYF.

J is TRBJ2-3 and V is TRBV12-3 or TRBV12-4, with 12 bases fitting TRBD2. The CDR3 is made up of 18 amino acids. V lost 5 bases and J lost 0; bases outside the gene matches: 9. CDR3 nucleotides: TGTGCCAGCAGTGTGACTAGCGGGAGATGGGCTAGCACAGATACGCAGTATTTT. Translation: CASSVTSGRWASTDTQYF.

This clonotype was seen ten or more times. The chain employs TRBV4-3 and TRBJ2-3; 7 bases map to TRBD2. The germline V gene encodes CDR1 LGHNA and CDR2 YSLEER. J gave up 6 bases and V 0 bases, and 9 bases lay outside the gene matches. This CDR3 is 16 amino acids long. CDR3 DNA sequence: TGCGCCAGCAGCCAAGATCTTGGCGGGAGTGGTGATACGCAGTATTTT. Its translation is CASSQDLGGSGDTQYF.